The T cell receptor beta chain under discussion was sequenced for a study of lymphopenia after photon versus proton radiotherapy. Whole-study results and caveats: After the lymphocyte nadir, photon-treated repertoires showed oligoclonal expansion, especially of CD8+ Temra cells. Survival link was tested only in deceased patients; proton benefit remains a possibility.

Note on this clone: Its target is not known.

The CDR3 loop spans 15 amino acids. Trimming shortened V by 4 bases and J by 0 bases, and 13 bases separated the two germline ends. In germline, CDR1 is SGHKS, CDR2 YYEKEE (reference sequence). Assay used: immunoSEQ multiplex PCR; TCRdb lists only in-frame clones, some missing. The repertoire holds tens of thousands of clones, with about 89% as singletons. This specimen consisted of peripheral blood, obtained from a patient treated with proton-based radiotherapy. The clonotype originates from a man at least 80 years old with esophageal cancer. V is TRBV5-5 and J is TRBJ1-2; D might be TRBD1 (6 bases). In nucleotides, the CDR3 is TGTGCCAGCAGCCAGGGGAGGGTAACTAACTATGGCTACACCTTC. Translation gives CASSQGRVTNYGYTF.